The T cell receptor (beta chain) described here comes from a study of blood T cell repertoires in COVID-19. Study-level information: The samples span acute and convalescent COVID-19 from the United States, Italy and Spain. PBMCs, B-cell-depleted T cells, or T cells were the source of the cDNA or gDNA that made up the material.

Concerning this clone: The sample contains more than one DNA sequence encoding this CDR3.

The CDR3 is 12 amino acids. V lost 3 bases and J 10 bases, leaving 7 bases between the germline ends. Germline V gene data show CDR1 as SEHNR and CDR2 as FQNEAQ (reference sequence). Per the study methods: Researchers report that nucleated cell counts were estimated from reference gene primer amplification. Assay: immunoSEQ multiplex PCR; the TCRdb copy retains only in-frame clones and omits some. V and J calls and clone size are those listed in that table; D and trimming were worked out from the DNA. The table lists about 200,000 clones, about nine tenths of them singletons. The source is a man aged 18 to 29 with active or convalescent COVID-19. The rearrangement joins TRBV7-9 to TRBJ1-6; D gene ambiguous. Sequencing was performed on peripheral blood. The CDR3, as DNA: TGTGCCAGCAGCTTCGGCGGCTCACCCCTCCACTTT. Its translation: CASSFGGSPLHF.